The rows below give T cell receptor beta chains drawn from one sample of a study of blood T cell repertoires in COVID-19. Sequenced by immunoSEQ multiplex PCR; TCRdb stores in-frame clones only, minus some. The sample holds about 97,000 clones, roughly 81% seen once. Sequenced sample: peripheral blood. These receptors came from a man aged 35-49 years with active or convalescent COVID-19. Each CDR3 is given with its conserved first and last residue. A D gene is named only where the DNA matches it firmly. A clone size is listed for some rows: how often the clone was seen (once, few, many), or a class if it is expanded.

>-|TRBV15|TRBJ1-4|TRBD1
CAATGQGREKLFF
TGTGCCGCCACTGGACAGGGTCGTGAAAAACTGTTTTTT
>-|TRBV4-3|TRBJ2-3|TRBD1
CASSRIQGVNSDTQYF
TGCGCCAGCAGCCGGATACAGGGGGTAAACTCAGATACGCAGTATTTT
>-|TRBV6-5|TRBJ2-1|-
CASSRLSEQFF
TGTGCCAGCAGTAGACTAAGTGAGCAGTTCTTC
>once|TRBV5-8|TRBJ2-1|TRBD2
CASSLTRLAVYNEQFF
TGTGCCAGCAGCTTGACCAGACTAGCGGTGTACAATGAGCAGTTCTTC
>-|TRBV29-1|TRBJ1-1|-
CSALRGQNTEAFF
TGCAGCGCTTTAAGGGGCCAGAACACTGAAGCTTTCTTT
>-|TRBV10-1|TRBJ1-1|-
CASMEMDSNTEAFF
TGCGCCAGCATGGAGATGGACAGTAACACTGAAGCTTTCTTT
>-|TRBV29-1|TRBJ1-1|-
CSARENTEAFF
TGCAGCGCGCGGGAGAACACTGAAGCTTTCTTT
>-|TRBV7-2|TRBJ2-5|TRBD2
CASSERLAGGRQTQYF
TGTGCCAGCAGCGAAAGACTAGCGGGGGGCAGGCAGACCCAGTACTTC
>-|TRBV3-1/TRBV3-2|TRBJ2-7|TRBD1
CASTWTGGYEQYF
TGTGCCAGCACCTGGACAGGGGGCTACGAGCAGTACTTC
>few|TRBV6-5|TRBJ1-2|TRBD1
CASNTGGGIYGYTF
TGTGCCAGTAATACAGGGGGGGGGATCTATGGCTACACCTTC
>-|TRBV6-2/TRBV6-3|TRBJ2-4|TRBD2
CASSHSGGTAKNIQYF
TGTGCCAGCAGCCATAGCGGGGGCACGGCCAAAAACATTCAGTACTTC
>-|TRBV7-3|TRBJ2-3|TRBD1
CASSPGGRTQYF
TGTGCCAGCAGTCCAGGGGGCCGTACGCAGTATTTT
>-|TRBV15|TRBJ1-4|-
CATSRPEMSDEKLFF
TGTGCCACCAGCAGACCAGAGATGAGCGATGAAAAACTGTTTTTT
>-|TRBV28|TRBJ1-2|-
CASRQVYGYTF
TGTGCCAGCAGACAGGTCTATGGCTACACCTTC
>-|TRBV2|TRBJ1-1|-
CASRERERNTEAFF
TGTGCCAGCAGAGAAAGAGAGCGGAACACTGAAGCTTTCTTT
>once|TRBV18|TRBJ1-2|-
CASSPQGLTNYGYTF
TGTGCCAGCTCACCGCAGGGCCTTACTAACTATGGCTACACCTTC
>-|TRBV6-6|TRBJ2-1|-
CASSYLNEQFF
TGTGCCAGCAGTTATCTGAATGAGCAGTTCTTC
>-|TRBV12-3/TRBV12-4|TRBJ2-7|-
CASSLGATYEQYF
TGTGCCAGCAGTTTAGGGGCCACCTACGAGCAGTACTTC
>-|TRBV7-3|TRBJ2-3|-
CASSLKAFADTQYF
TGTGCCAGCAGCTTAAAAGCTTTCGCAGATACGCAGTATTTT
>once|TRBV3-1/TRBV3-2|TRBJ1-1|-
CASSQAFTAEAFF
TGTGCCAGCAGCCAAGCGTTCACAGCTGAAGCTTTCTTT
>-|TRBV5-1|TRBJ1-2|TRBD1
CASSLGDREIYGYTF
TGCGCCAGCAGCTTGGGGGACAGGGAGATCTATGGCTACACCTTC
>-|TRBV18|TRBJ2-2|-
CASSPRGAGELFF
TGTGCCAGCTCACCACGCGGGGCCGGGGAGCTGTTTTTT
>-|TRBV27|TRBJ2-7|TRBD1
CASRRTGGSYEQYF
TGTGCCAGCAGACGGACAGGGGGCTCCTACGAGCAGTACTTC
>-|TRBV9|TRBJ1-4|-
CASSVDGAGEKLFF
TGTGCCAGCAGCGTAGATGGGGCCGGGGAAAAACTGTTTTTT
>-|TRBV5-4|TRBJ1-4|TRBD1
CASSLTGGYNEKLFF
TGTGCCAGCAGCTTGACAGGGGGGTATAATGAAAAACTGTTTTTT
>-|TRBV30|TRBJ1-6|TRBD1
CAWNYRTGFNSPLHF
TGTGCCTGGAATTACCGGACAGGGTTTAATTCACCCCTCCACTTT
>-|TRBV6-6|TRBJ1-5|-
CASRPNSSNQPQHF
TGTGCCAGCAGACCTAACAGTAGCAATCAGCCCCAGCATTTT
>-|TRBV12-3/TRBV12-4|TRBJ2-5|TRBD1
CASNLQGQETQYF
TGTGCCAGCAATTTACAGGGGCAAGAGACCCAGTACTTC
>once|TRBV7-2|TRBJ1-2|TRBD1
CASSFGQGGGYTF
TGTGCCAGCAGTTTTGGACAGGGTGGGGGCTACACCTTC
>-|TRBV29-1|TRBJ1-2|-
CSADFNYGYTF
TGCAGCGCCGACTTTAACTATGGCTACACCTTC
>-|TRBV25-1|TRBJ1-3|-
CASSEQGNTIYF
TGTGCCAGCAGTGAACAGGGAAACACCATATATTTT
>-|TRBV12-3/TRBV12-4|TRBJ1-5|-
CASTGSLNQPQHF
TGTGCCAGCACCGGGTCCCTTAATCAGCCCCAGCATTTT
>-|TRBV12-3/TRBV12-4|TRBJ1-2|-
CASSLAQAHGYTF
TGTGCCAGCAGTTTAGCTCAGGCGCACGGCTACACCTTC
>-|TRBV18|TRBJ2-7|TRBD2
CASSPGLGNYEQYF
TGTGCCAGCTCACCGGGACTAGGGAACTACGAGCAGTACTTC
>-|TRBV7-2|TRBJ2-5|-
CASSLSPLQGRVQETQYF
TGTGCCAGCAGCTTAAGCCCTCTCCAGGGGCGGGTCCAAGAGACCCAGTACTTC
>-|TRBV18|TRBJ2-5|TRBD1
CASSGDRGETQYF
TGTGCCAGCTCTGGGGACAGAGGAGAGACCCAGTACTTC
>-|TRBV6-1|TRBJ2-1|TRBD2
CASSERSGGLNEQFF
TGTGCCAGCAGTGAGCGTAGCGGGGGCCTCAATGAGCAGTTCTTC
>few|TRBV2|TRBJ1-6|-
CASSTDFKLHF
TGTGCCAGCAGTACCGACTTTAAGCTCCACTTT
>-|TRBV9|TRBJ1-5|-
CASSSGHTNQPQHF
TGTGCCAGCAGCTCGGGACACACCAATCAGCCCCAGCATTTT
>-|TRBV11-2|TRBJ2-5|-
CASSWDSRGETQYF
TGTGCCAGCAGCTGGGACTCTCGGGGGGAGACCCAGTACTTC
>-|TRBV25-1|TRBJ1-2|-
CASSEYATGNGYTF
TGTGCCAGCAGTGAATATGCTACAGGGAATGGCTACACCTTC
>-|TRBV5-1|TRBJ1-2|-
CASSPGQTYGYTF
TGCGCCAGCAGCCCGGGACAAACCTATGGCTACACCTTC
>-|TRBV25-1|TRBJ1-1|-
CASSEVWAVNTEAFF
TGTGCCAGCAGTGAAGTGTGGGCCGTGAACACTGAAGCTTTCTTT
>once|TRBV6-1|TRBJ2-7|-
CASSDFIGTKPYEQYF
TGTGCCAGCAGTGATTTTATCGGGACAAAACCCTACGAGCAGTACTTC
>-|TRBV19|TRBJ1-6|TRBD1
CASALGTGAGSPLHF
TGTGCCAGTGCCCTCGGGACAGGTGCAGGTTCACCCCTCCACTTT
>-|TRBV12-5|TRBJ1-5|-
CASGLGLASGQPQHF
TGTGCTAGTGGTTTGGGGTTAGCCTCCGGTCAGCCCCAGCATTTT
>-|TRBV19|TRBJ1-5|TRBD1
CASTEGGRSNQPQHF
TGTGCCAGTACCGAAGGGGGCAGGAGCAATCAGCCCCAGCATTTT
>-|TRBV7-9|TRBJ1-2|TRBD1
CASSPWTGIANYGYTF
TGTGCCAGCAGCCCATGGACAGGAATAGCTAACTATGGCTACACCTTC
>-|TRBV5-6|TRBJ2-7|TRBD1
CASSLVGTGSYEQYF
TGTGCCAGCAGCTTGGTCGGGACAGGGTCCTACGAGCAGTACTTC
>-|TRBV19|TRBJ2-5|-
CASSPGQRVETQYF
TGTGCCAGTAGTCCAGGACAGCGAGTCGAGACCCAGTACTTC
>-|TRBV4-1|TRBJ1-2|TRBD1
CASSHWDRDNYGYTF
TGCGCCAGCAGCCACTGGGACAGGGATAACTATGGCTACACCTTC
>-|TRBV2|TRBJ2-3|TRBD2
CASSERSSGPGDTQYF
TGTGCCAGCAGTGAGAGGTCTAGCGGCCCTGGAGATACGCAGTATTTT
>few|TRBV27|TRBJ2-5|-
CASSLRDKGTQYF
TGTGCCAGCAGTCTCCGGGACAAGGGGACCCAGTACTTC
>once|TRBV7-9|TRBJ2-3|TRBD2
CASSSRGGDTDTQYF
TGTGCCAGCAGCTCGCGGGGGGGCGATACAGATACGCAGTATTTT
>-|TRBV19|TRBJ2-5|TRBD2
CASSILAGVAQYF
TGTGCCAGTAGTATCTTAGCGGGGGTGGCCCAGTACTTC